Sequencing of this TCR beta chain was carried out in a study of T cell responses to AZD1222 COVID-19 vaccine. General observations from the study: A mostly white British donor set with more females was recruited, and clonal diversity was possibly underestimated. CD4 TCRs associated with vaccination spanned spike, dominating at 160-218 and 743-854. Two AZD1222 administrations were followed by greater Spike-specific TCR breadth and depth. Reports indicate that nearly half of spike-specific TCRs are directed at unmutated variant regions.

Concerning this clone itself: Its antigen is undetermined.

Method: immunoSEQ multiplex PCR; TCRdb's copy keeps in-frame clones and lacks some. The table lists about 150,000 clones, 90% of them singletons. The V end was cut by 3 bases, the J end by 4 bases, with 7 bases between. From germline, CDR1 is ENHRY and CDR2 SYGVKD. The CDR3 runs to 13 residues. The chain links TRBV10-3 to TRBJ2-1; D unclear. The clonotype originates from an adult in good health. The sample here was peripheral blood, taken on day 0 of AZD1222 vaccination. The CDR3 DNA reads TGTGCCATCAGTGAACAGAGGTACAATGAGCAGTTCTTC. Amino acids: CAISEQRYNEQFF.